The 25 T cell receptor beta chains in this list originate from one sample, sequenced in a study of OX40 agonist ivuxolimab in advanced cancers. Assay: immunoSEQ multiplex PCR; the TCRdb copy retains only in-frame clones and omits some. Among 65,000 to 70,000 clones listed, 82% were seen once. This sample comprised CD4+ or CD8+ T cells sorted from blood, obtained in a trial of the OX40 agonist ivuxolimab. Source of these receptors: an adult with an advanced solid tumor such as melanoma, head and neck, liver or kidney cancer.

The chain couples TRBV6-6 to TRBJ2-6, with D possibly TRBD1 on 5 matching bases. Germline V CDR1 and CDR2: MNHNY, SVGAGI (reference sequence). V lost 5 bases, J lost 2 bases, and 7 bases lay in between. The CDR3 totals 14 residues. The CDR3, as DNA: TGTGCCAGCAGTCGACAGCCTGGGGCCAACGTCCTGACTTTC. Translation gives CASSRQPGANVLTF.

The CDR3 nucleotides read TGTGCCAGTGGACAGTTGAACACTGAAGCTTTCTTT. Translated: CASGQLNTEAFF. The chain carries TRBV2 and TRBJ1-1, with D perhaps TRBD1 (6 bases). The germline V gene encodes CDR1 SNHLY and CDR2 FYNNEI. Trimming cost V 9 bases and J 0 bases, with 8 bases left between them. The CDR3 totals 12 residues.

The rearrangement links TRBV6-6 to TRBJ2-7; 11 nucleotides match TRBD2. Germline V gene data show CDR1 as MNHNY and CDR2 as SVGAGI (reference sequence). There are 14 residues in the CDR3. J was trimmed by 4 bases and V by 4 bases; bases with no gene match: 3. DNA for the CDR3: TGTGCCAGCAGTTCCTGGACTAGCGGGTACGAGCAGTACGTC. It translates to CASSSWTSGYEQYV.

The chain couples TRBV2 to TRBJ2-1, with 12 bases matching TRBD2. There are 15 residues in the CDR3. The germline V gene encodes CDR1 SNHLY and CDR2 FYNNEI. V gave up 6 bases and J gave up 3 bases; unmatched junction bases: 3. DNA of the CDR3: TGTGCCAGCAGGGAGACTAGCGGGAGCTACAATGAGCAGTTCTTC. Its translation is CASRETSGSYNEQFF.

This clone is a singleton in its sample. The CDR3 coding sequence is TGTGCCAGCAGCCCGATGGGACAGGGAGAAAAACTGTTTTTT. This gives the protein CASSPMGQGEKLFF. The chain links TRBV7-2 to TRBJ1-4; TRBD1 matches 9 bases. The germline V gene has CDR1 SGHTA and CDR2 FQGNSA. The CDR3 spans 14 residues. Trimming took 5 bases from V and 8 from J; bases not matched to a gene: 6.

In its sample, this clone was seen a few times. The chain carries TRBV5-8 and TRBJ2-3; possibly TRBD2 for D (6 bases). Deletions cut 0 bases from V and 2 bases from J, with 13 bases between. CDR3 size: 16 residues. Germline CDR1 reads SGHTS; CDR2 reads YDEGEE. The CDR3 nucleotides read TGTGCCAGCAGCTTGGGCCAGACTAGTCTCACAGATACGCAGTATTTT. Protein: CASSLGQTSLTDTQYF.

This clone has a handful of counts. V gene TRBV19 combines with J gene TRBJ1-5; D uncertain. In germline, CDR1 is LNHDA, CDR2 SQIVND (reference sequence). The CDR3 has 15 amino acids. V was pared by 5 bases and J by 3 bases, with 14 bases between. CDR3: CASSLPVYSNQPQHF. The CDR3 region has the DNA TGTGCCAGTAGTCTCCCGGTGTACTCCAATCAGCCCCAGCATTTT.

This clone has just one count. The V call is TRBV5-6, the J call TRBJ2-3, with 13 bases that match TRBD2. CDR1 and CDR2 from the germline V gene are SGHDT and YYEEEE. This CDR3 region has 17 residues. The J segment lost 6 bases and the V segment lost 3 bases, leaving 10 bases of the junction unmatched. In nucleotides, the CDR3 is TGTGCCAGCAGCTGGGGACTAGCGGGAAATCGAGCGGATACGCAGTATTTT. Translating gives CASSWGLAGNRADTQYF.

V gene TRBV28 combines with J gene TRBJ2-3; 8 nucleotides match TRBD2. Germline lookup yields CDR1 MDHEN and CDR2 SYDVKM. This CDR3 comprises 17 residues. Trimming cost V 6 bases and J 4 bases; bases outside gene matches: 15. For the CDR3, the DNA is TGTGCCAGCAGACCCCCGGTTTCGGGAGGGCGGGCAGATACGCAGTATTTT. Protein sequence: CASRPPVSGGRADTQYF.

This clone appeared a few times. V usage is TRBV28 and J usage is TRBJ1-5; weak D call: TRBD1 (5 bases). CDR1 and CDR2 from the germline V gene are MDHEN and SYDVKM. Trimming shortened V by 3 bases and J by 4 bases, and 16 bases separated the two germline ends. The length of the CDR3 is 16 residues. The CDR3, as DNA: TGTGCCAGCAGTTTGTGGGAGGCGACAGATAATCAGCCCCAGCATTTT. Translated, it gives CASSLWEATDNQPQHF.

The chain joins TRBV7-2 to TRBJ2-3; D gene uncertain. Trimming removed 1 base from V and 6 bases from J, with 5 bases in between. The CDR3 spans 12 residues. The germline gives CDR1 SGHTA, CDR2 FQGNSA. Here the CDR3 reads CASSLGLDTQYF. The CDR3, as DNA: TGTGCCAGCAGCTTAGGTTTGGATACGCAGTATTTT.

This clone has just one count. The V call is TRBV19, the J call TRBJ2-1; D possibly matches TRBD1 or TRBD2 (5 bases each). This CDR3 spans 13 amino acids. V dropped 6 bases and J dropped 5 bases, with 11 bases sitting between them. Germline V CDR1 and CDR2: LNHDA, SQIVND (reference sequence). CDR3: CASSRGRDNEQFF. For the CDR3, the DNA is TGTGCCAGTAGCCGGGGCAGAGACAATGAGCAGTTCTTC.

The genes are TRBV11-2 and TRBJ1-4; TRBD1 might be the D (5 bases). This CDR3 comprises 16 residues. The germline gives CDR1 SGHAT, CDR2 FQNNGV. V dropped 4 bases and J dropped 7 bases, with 19 bases sitting between them. The CDR3 spells CASSSLRGRRSEKLFF. Here the CDR3 DNA reads TGTGCCAGCAGCTCGCTTCGGGGCAGGAGGAGTGAAAAACTGTTTTTT.

This clone was counted a few times. This sequence joins TRBV11-2 and TRBJ2-7; the D call may be TRBD1 or TRBD2 (6 bases each). V was cut by 2 bases and J by 3 bases, with 26 bases left in between. The CDR3 totals 19 residues. The germline V gene has CDR1 SGHAT and CDR2 FQNNGV. The CDR3 DNA follows: TGTGCCAGCAGCTTATTGGTTTCGGGGGCTGGGGGCGTGGTCTACGAGCAGTACGTC. The encoded protein is CASSLLVSGAGGVVYEQYV.

This clone was observed once. CDR3 amino acids: CASSLHTAGANVLTF. CDR3 DNA sequence: TGTGCCAGCAGTTTACACACGGCTGGGGCCAACGTCCTGACTTTC. The chain couples TRBV28 to TRBJ2-6; D gene uncertain. CDR3 length equals 15 residues. Trimming pared 2 bases from V and 2 bases from J, leaving 7 bases between. In germline, CDR1 is MDHEN, CDR2 SYDVKM.

The gene calls are TRBV4-1 and TRBJ1-6, with D hard to call. Trimming left V 0 bases short and J 9 bases short, with 9 bases between. This CDR3 comprises 14 residues. Germline V gene data show CDR1 as MGHRA and CDR2 as YSYEKL. The CDR3 protein is CASSQDKERSPLHF. CDR3 nucleotides: TGCGCCAGCAGCCAAGATAAAGAGCGTTCACCCCTCCACTTT.

This clone was seen a handful of times. This sequence joins TRBV2 and TRBJ1-6, with D unclear. Trimming stripped 3 bases from V and 14 bases from J, with 11 bases between. The CDR3 is 12 amino acids. Germline loops: CDR1 SNHLY, CDR2 FYNNEI. The CDR3 protein is CASSEVGSALHF. CDR3 coding DNA: TGTGCCAGCAGTGAGGTGGGTTCGGCCCTCCACTTT. The full variable domain, its missing parts supplied by reference TRBV2 and TRBJ1-6, is EPEVTQTPSHQVTQMGQEVILRCVPISNHLYFYWYRQILGQKVEFLVSFYNNEISEKSEIFDDQFSVERPDGSNFTLKIRSTKLEDSAMYFCASSEVGSALHFGNGTRLTVT.

This clone occurred once. The chain links TRBV11-3 to TRBJ2-3; 7 bases map to TRBD2. The CDR3 loop spans 15 amino acids. Germline CDR1 reads SGHNT; CDR2 reads YENEEA. Trimming took 4 bases from V and 1 from J; bases not matched to a gene: 5. CDR3 loop: CASSSRELGTDTQYF. Written as DNA, the CDR3 is TGTGCCAGCAGCTCGCGGGAGCTGGGCACAGATACGCAGTATTTT.

At least ten counts were recorded for this clone. The chain is built from TRBV2 and TRBJ2-7; 8 positions agree with TRBD1. The CDR3 is 13 residues long. V dropped 3 bases and J dropped 9; count of bases not matched to a gene: 7. CDR1 and CDR2 (germline): SNHLY, FYNNEI. The CDR3 nucleotides are TGTGCCAGCAGTGAGACAGGGGATGTGGGGCAGTACTTC. It yields the protein CASSETGDVGQYF.

V is TRBV10-2 and J is TRBJ1-1; D unclear. The V end was cut by 6 bases, the J end by 1 base, with 6 bases between. The CDR3 totals 12 residues. CDR1 is WSHSY, CDR2 SAAADI, per germline. The CDR3 protein is CASSPGNTEAFF. The CDR3 DNA follows: TGCGCCAGCAGCCCAGGGAACACTGAAGCTTTCTTT.

The rearrangement joins TRBV19 to TRBJ2-2, with D maybe TRBD2 (6 bases). V was shortened by 7 bases and J by 0 bases, with 15 bases between the two germline ends. Germline V CDR1 and CDR2: LNHDA, SQIVND (reference sequence). There are 16 residues in the CDR3. The CDR3 here is CASNVYGGPNTGELFF. The CDR3 DNA is TGTGCCAGTAATGTATACGGGGGTCCGAACACCGGGGAGCTGTTTTTT.

In DNA form, the CDR3 reads TGTGCCAGCAGTGAAGGAGGGACCTATGGCTACACCTTC. Translated: CASSEGGTYGYTF. This chain links TRBV25-1 with TRBJ1-2; tentatively, D is TRBD1 (5 bases). V was trimmed by 2 bases and J by 4 bases, leaving 8 bases between them. The length of the CDR3 is 13 residues. Germline assignment: CDR1 MGHDK and CDR2 SYGVNS.

V and J are TRBV2 and TRBJ1-5; possible D gene TRBD1, 5 bases. Germline CDR1 reads SNHLY; CDR2 reads FYNNEI. CDR3 size: 15 residues. Trimming left V 5 bases short and J 4 bases short, with 15 bases between. The CDR3 coding sequence is TGTGCCAGCAGTCCCCGGGGGGTGCTGAATCAGCCCCAGCATTTT. Encoded protein: CASSPRGVLNQPQHF.

The chain combines TRBV9 with TRBJ2-2; a weak D match, TRBD1 (6 bases). The CDR3 sequence is 16 residues long. V was cut by 4 bases and J by 4 bases, with 17 bases left in between. Germline lookup yields CDR1 SGDLS and CDR2 YYNGEE. The CDR3 DNA follows: TGTGCCAGCAGCTCTCAGGGGATTGGGGGCACCGGGGAGCTGTTTTTT. Amino acid sequence: CASSSQGIGGTGELFF.

The V and J genes are TRBV2 and TRBJ2-1, with a possible D match to TRBD2 (6 bases). The germline V and J ends were trimmed by 6 bases and 4 bases, with 10 bases remaining between them. Germline V lookup: CDR1 SNHLY, CDR2 FYNNEI. This CDR3 spans 13 amino acids. The CDR3 here is CASRGDLYNEQFF. The CDR3 DNA sequence: TGTGCCAGCAGGGGGGACTTGTACAATGAGCAGTTCTTC.